The 17 T cell receptor beta chains presented below share a single source sample, sequenced in a study of OX40 agonist ivuxolimab in advanced cancers. Using immunoSEQ multiplex PCR, the repertoire was profiled, and TCRdb retains in-frame clones only, with some absent. The sample yields approximately 82,000 clones, roughly 85% seen once. The sample was CD4+ or CD8+ T cells sorted from blood, taken in a trial of the OX40 agonist ivuxolimab. Receptors originate from an adult with an advanced solid tumor such as melanoma, head and neck, liver or kidney cancer.

A single count supports this clone. Other DNA sequences from this sample encode an identical CDR3 as well. The chain recombines TRBV4-1 with TRBJ2-5; 13 nucleotides agree with TRBD2. The trim removed 1 base at V and 5 bases at J, leaving 10 bases unmatched. Germline CDR1 and CDR2: MGHRA and YSYEKL. This CDR3 has 18 amino acids. The CDR3 nucleotides read TGCGCCAGCAGCCAAGGGACTAGCGGGAGTCCCCGGGGGGAGACCCAGTACTTC. This codes for CASSQGTSGSPRGETQYF.

The chain combines TRBV15 with TRBJ2-1; TRBD1 agrees at 9 bases. This CDR3 is built from 13 residues. V shed 0 bases, J shed 13 bases, and the junction held 4 bases outside the gene matches. Germline V gives CDR1 LNHNV, CDR2 YYDKDF (reference sequence). In DNA, the CDR3 is TGTGCCACCAGCAGAGATGGGACAGGGAAACAGTTCTTC. Its protein product is CATSRDGTGKQFF.

The chain joins TRBV18 to TRBJ2-2; 12 bases agree with TRBD2. Germline lookup yields CDR1 KGHSH and CDR2 LQKENI. The CDR3 has 18 amino acids. Losses at the gene ends were 3 bases for V and 3 bases for J; bases not matched to a gene: 8. CDR3 nucleotides: TGTGCCAGCTCACCGAACGTTCTAGCGGGAGGGCACACCGGGGAGCTGTTTTTT. This gives the protein CASSPNVLAGGHTGELFF.

The chain carries TRBV5-1 and TRBJ2-5; D call uncertain. The CDR3 is made up of 15 amino acids. Germline CDR1 SGHRS, CDR2 YFSETQ. Trimming pared 0 bases from V and 1 base from J, leaving 10 bases between. Here the CDR3 reads CASSLGDGSQETQYF. The CDR3 DNA is TGCGCCAGCAGCTTGGGCGACGGGTCCCAAGAGACCCAGTACTTC.

The chain is built from TRBV6-1 and TRBJ2-5; 8 bases map to TRBD2. This CDR3 is 15 amino acids long. Germline V gives CDR1 MNHNS, CDR2 SASEGT. Trimming removed 2 bases from V and 5 bases from J; junction bases left unmatched: 7. For the CDR3, the DNA is TGTGCCAGCAGTGAATTACAAGCGGGAGTGGAGACCCAGTACTTC. The encoded protein is CASSELQAGVETQYF.

The chain couples TRBV27 to TRBJ2-7, with 7 bases that match TRBD2. The V segment lost 3 bases and the J segment 5 bases; nucleotides outside the gene matches: 4. The CDR3 runs to 13 residues. The germline V gene has CDR1 MNHEY and CDR2 SMNVEV (reference sequence). The CDR3 nucleotides are TGTGCCAGCAGTTTGAGGGAGGGCGACGAGCAGTACTTC. Translated, it gives CASSLREGDEQYF.

Comments on this clone: Other DNA variants within this sample encode the same CDR3. CDR3 sequence reads: CASSLGLAGLETQYF. CDR3 DNA: TGTGCCAGCAGCTTAGGACTAGCGGGATTAGAGACCCAGTACTTC. This rearrangement joins TRBV7-9 to TRBJ2-5; TRBD2 matches at 11 bases. Germline lookup yields CDR1 SEHNR and CDR2 FQNEAQ (reference sequence). This CDR3 has 15 residues. V gave up 1 base and J gave up 4 bases; unmatched junction bases: 2.

The gene calls are TRBV6-4 and TRBJ1-5; D possibly corresponds to TRBD1 (5 bases). CDR1 and CDR2 (germline): MRHNA, SNTAGT. V was shortened by 4 bases and J by 2 bases, with 12 bases between the two germline ends. The CDR3 length is 15 residues. This CDR3 reads CASSAIAGGNQPQHF. As DNA, the CDR3 is TGTGCCAGCAGTGCCATAGCGGGGGGCAATCAGCCCCAGCATTTT.

The V call is TRBV27, the J call TRBJ1-5; 8 positions match TRBD1. The CDR3 runs 15 residues. With V trimmed by 6 bases and J by 4 bases, 8 bases remained unmatched. Germline values: CDR1 MNHEY, CDR2 SMNVEV (reference sequence). The CDR3 DNA reads as TGTGCCAGCAGACCTCAGGGGGCGCTGAATCAGCCCCAGCATTTT. Amino acid sequence: CASRPQGALNQPQHF.

V is TRBV11-2 and J is TRBJ1-5; the D is unclear. The CDR3 is 13 residues long. V lost 0 bases and J lost 5, with 5 bases in between. Germline loops: CDR1 SGHAT, CDR2 FQNNGV. As DNA, the CDR3 is TGTGCCAGCAGCTTAGAGATGGATCAGCCCCAGCATTTT. Translating it yields CASSLEMDQPQHF.

The chain recombines TRBV11-3 with TRBJ2-1; 9 bases fit TRBD2. Germline V gene lookup returns CDR1 SGHNT and CDR2 YENEEA. This CDR3 has 12 amino acids. V shed 2 bases, J shed 14 bases, and the junction held 4 bases outside the gene matches. DNA for the CDR3: TGTGCCAGCAGCTTACTAGCGGGGTGGGAGTTCTTC. This codes for CASSLLAGWEFF.

This chain links TRBV5-5 with TRBJ2-7; D is tentatively TRBD1 or TRBD2 (5 bases each). This CDR3 has 15 residues. In germline, CDR1 is SGHKS, CDR2 YYEKEE (reference sequence). V lost 4 bases to trimming and J lost 2 bases, with 16 bases between them. CDR3 residues: CASSRDGAVTYEQYF. In DNA, the CDR3 is TGTGCCAGCAGCAGGGACGGCGCTGTGACCTACGAGCAGTACTTC.

The chain recombines TRBV7-2 with TRBJ2-3; D uncertain. With 2 bases removed from V and 4 bases from J, the gap between germline ends came to 10 bases. Germline CDR1 and CDR2: SGHTA and FQGNSA. The CDR3 is made up of 14 amino acids. CDR3 in amino acids: CASSLLPLPDTQYF. In DNA, the CDR3 is TGTGCCAGCAGCTTACTTCCGCTCCCAGATACGCAGTATTTT.

For the CDR3, the DNA is TGTGCCTGGAGGGTGAACAGGGGGGGAGATTCACCCCTCCACTTT. This sequence encodes CAWRVNRGGDSPLHF. The rearrangement joins TRBV30 to TRBJ1-6; 8 positions match TRBD1. The ends lost 3 bases at V and 8 bases at J; junction bases unmatched: 9. Germline V gene data show CDR1 as GTSNPN and CDR2 as SVGIG (reference sequence). CDR3 length equals 15 residues.

J is TRBJ2-3 and V is TRBV30, with D possibly TRBD2 on 6 matching bases. The germline V gene encodes CDR1 GTSNPN and CDR2 SVGIG (reference sequence). The CDR3 sequence is 12 residues long. The V end lost 8 bases, the J end lost 3 bases, and 12 bases lay between the germline ends. CDR3 residues: CARAEGTDTQYF. CDR3 bases: TGTGCCCGTGCGGAGGGTACAGATACGCAGTATTTT.

This chain links TRBV4-1 with TRBJ1-3; TRBD1 agrees at 8 bases. From germline, CDR1 is MGHRA and CDR2 YSYEKL. J gave up 3 bases and V 0 bases, and 16 bases lay outside the gene matches. This CDR3 has 20 amino acids. In DNA form, the CDR3 reads TGCGCCAGCAGCCAAGATAGGGGGAACAGGGGGTCCTCAGGTGGAAACACCATATATTTT. This translates into CASSQDRGNRGSSGGNTIYF.

This chain uses TRBV5-4 with TRBJ2-5; 11 bases agree with TRBD2. Germline V lookup: CDR1 SGHNT, CDR2 YYREEE (reference sequence). The CDR3 covers 15 residues. V lost 4 bases to trimming and J lost 4 bases; unmatched junction nucleotides: 6. CDR3 protein: CASSQGLAGGETQYF. The CDR3 DNA reads TGTGCCAGCAGCCAAGGACTAGCGGGCGGAGAGACCCAGTACTTC.